The 24 T cell receptor beta chains reported below all come from one sample, sequenced in a study of cytomegalovirus exposure and HLA in healthy donors. The study ran its PCR with 60 Vbeta and 13 Jbeta primers. Here immunoSEQ multiplex PCR was the method, and the copy in TCRdb shows in-frame clones only, minus some. The table has around 150,000 clones, 82% seen once. Sequenced material: PBMCs. The receptors stem from a man younger than 45 in good health and CMV-seropositive.

This sequence joins TRBV4-1 and TRBJ1-6, with TRBD1 identical over 11 bases. CDR1 is MGHRA and CDR2 is YSYEKL in the germline V gene. The CDR3 runs 16 residues. V was clipped by 4 bases and J by 9 bases; unmatched bases: 8. In DNA, the CDR3 is TGCGCCAGCAGCCTTCTTTCCGGGACAGGGGGTTCACCCCTCCACTTT. Residues: CASSLLSGTGGSPLHF.

This chain links TRBV29-1 with TRBJ2-1, with D perhaps TRBD2 (5 bases). Trimming took 3 bases from V and 0 from J, leaving 6 bases between them. The CDR3 totals 13 residues. The germline V gene encodes CDR1 SQVTM and CDR2 ANQGSEA. The CDR3 DNA sequence: TGCAGCGTTGATGCGGGCTCCTACAATGAGCAGTTCTTC. Translating gives CSVDAGSYNEQFF.

The chain uses TRBV28 and TRBJ2-1, with 13 bases identical to TRBD2. The CDR3 runs to 14 residues. The trim removed 6 bases at V and 7 bases at J, leaving 3 bases unmatched. In germline, CDR1 is MDHEN, CDR2 SYDVKM. The CDR3 is CASSRLAGGNEQFF. The CDR3, as DNA: TGTGCCAGCAGCCGACTAGCGGGGGGAAATGAGCAGTTCTTC.

V is TRBV6-1 and J is TRBJ2-7; 12 bases match TRBD1. The V gene's germline CDR1 is MNHNS and CDR2 SASEGT. Losses at the gene ends were 10 bases for V and 4 bases for J; bases not matched to a gene: 5. This CDR3 has 13 amino acids. In nucleotides, the CDR3 is TGTGCCACCCGGGACAGGGGGCGTTACGAGCAGTACTTC. Amino acid sequence: CATRDRGRYEQYF.

The chain's CDR3 is CASSVSAGVGDEQYF. In DNA, the CDR3 is TGTGCCAGCAGTGTATCAGCGGGAGTTGGCGACGAGCAGTACTTC. V gene TRBV6-1 combines with J gene TRBJ2-7; 8 bases line up with TRBD2. V gave up 4 bases and J gave up 5 bases; unmatched junction bases: 10. The CDR3 is made up of 15 amino acids. Germline CDR1 MNHNS, CDR2 SASEGT.

The chain employs TRBV7-9 and TRBJ1-1, with D perhaps matching TRBD1 (5 bases). The CDR3 is 13 residues long. The V gene lost 11 bases and the J gene lost 4 bases, with 17 bases spanning the gap. CDR1 and CDR2 (germline): SEHNR, FQNEAQ (reference sequence). The CDR3, as DNA: TGTGCCGACGGGGGGTTAGGGTCCACTGAAGCTTTCTTT. As protein: CADGGLGSTEAFF.

The rearrangement joins TRBV29-1 to TRBJ2-5, with 7 bases that match TRBD1. The J call is in doubt because the DNA end fits TRBJ2-7 better. This CDR3 is 13 amino acids long. Looked up from germline, CDR1 is SQVTM and CDR2 is ANQGSEA. DNA for the CDR3: TGCAGCGTTGGTCGGGACAGAACCTACGAGCAGTACTTC. The encoded protein is CSVGRDRTYEQYF.

The rearrangement joins TRBV25-1 to TRBJ2-1; the D gene is possibly TRBD1 (6 bases). V was clipped by 3 bases and J by 9 bases, with 15 bases between them. Germline lookup yields CDR1 MGHDK and CDR2 SYGVNS. The CDR3 runs 14 residues. The CDR3 is CASSDTHREIEQFF. In DNA form, the CDR3 reads TGTGCCAGCAGTGATACCCACAGGGAAATTGAGCAGTTCTTC. Filled out from reference TRBV25-1 and TRBJ2-1, the complete variable domain reads EADIYQTPRYLVIGTGKKITLECSQTMGHDKMYWYQQDPGMELHLIHYSYGVNSTEKGDLSSESTVSRIRTEHFPLTLESARPSHTSQYLCASSDTHREIEQFFGPGTRLTVL.

This sequence joins TRBV7-2 and TRBJ1-3; TRBD1 might be the D (6 bases). CDR3 size: 16 residues. Germline loops: CDR1 SGHTA, CDR2 FQGNSA. Trimming removed 5 bases from V and 4 bases from J, with 18 bases in between. The CDR3: CASSRSGTRKGNTIYF. The CDR3 DNA follows: TGTGCCAGCAGCCGATCCGGGACACGAAAAGGAAACACCATATATTTT. Complete variable domain (other parts from reference TRBV7-2 and TRBJ1-3): GAGVSQSPSNKVTEKGKDVELRCDPISGHTALYWYRQSLGQGLEFLIYFQGNSAPDKSGLPSDRFSAERTGGSVSTLTIQRTQQEDSAVYLCASSRSGTRKGNTIYFGEGSWLTVV.

The V and J genes are TRBV7-6 and TRBJ1-1; 9 bases agree with TRBD1. CDR3 size: 15 residues. The germline gives CDR1 SGHVS, CDR2 FNYEAQ. V shed 2 bases, J shed 4 bases, and the junction held 5 bases outside the gene matches. CDR3 bases: TGTGCCAGCAGCTTATGGGGGACAGGGACCACTGAAGCTTTCTTT. Its protein is CASSLWGTGTTEAFF.

The chain has TRBV7-9 and TRBJ2-2; the match to TRBD1 covers 10 bases. Germline-derived CDR1 and CDR2 are SEHNR and FQNEAQ (reference sequence). Trimming took 0 bases from V and 5 from J; bases not matched to a gene: 6. This CDR3 has 17 residues. In DNA, the CDR3 is TGTGCCAGCAGCTTAGCATCGGACAGGGGGGGGACCGGGGAGCTGTTTTTT. Translating it yields CASSLASDRGGTGELFF.

The chain links TRBV28 to TRBJ2-7; TRBD1 might be the D (6 bases). Per the germline V gene, CDR1 is MDHEN and CDR2 is SYDVKM. Trimming shortened V by 4 bases and J by 3 bases, and 16 bases separated the two germline ends. This CDR3 is built from 15 residues. In DNA, the CDR3 is TGTGCCAGCAGTTCCACCACCAGGGGTTTCTACGAGCAGTACTTC. This sequence encodes CASSSTTRGFYEQYF.

This clone is a singleton in its sample. The gene calls are TRBV6-5 and TRBJ2-7; 11 bases agree with TRBD1. Germline trimming cut 0 bases from V and 2 bases from J; bases unmatched to any gene: 3. CDR1 and CDR2 (germline): MNHEY, SVGAGI. The CDR3 is made up of 16 amino acids. The CDR3 DNA sequence: TGTGCCAGCAGTTACTCCCCGGACAGGGGGCCCTACGAGCAGTACTTC. Protein product: CASSYSPDRGPYEQYF.

This chain links TRBV19 with TRBJ1-2; D is possibly TRBD1 (6 bases). Trimming cost V 7 bases and J 1 base, with 16 bases left between them. Per germline, CDR1 LNHDA and CDR2 SQIVND (reference sequence). The CDR3 totals 15 residues. The chain's CDR3 is CASTPTQGHNYGYTF. CDR3 coding DNA: TGTGCCAGTACTCCGACTCAGGGACATAACTATGGCTACACCTTC.

The rearrangement uses TRBV6-6 and TRBJ2-3, with a possible D match to TRBD1 (5 bases). The CDR3 covers 12 residues. The V gene's germline CDR1 is MNHNY and CDR2 SVGAGI (reference sequence). The ends were cut back, 8 bases at V and 0 bases at J, with 6 bases in the middle. Here the CDR3 DNA reads TGTGCCAGCGGGGCGAGCACAGATACGCAGTATTTT. Amino acid sequence: CASGASTDTQYF.

V gene TRBV25-1 combines with J gene TRBJ2-3, with 8 positions matching TRBD2. From germline, CDR1 is MGHDK and CDR2 SYGVNS. This CDR3 contains 17 residues. V shed 0 bases and J 1 base; nucleotides not matched to a gene: 6. The CDR3 DNA reads TGTGCCAGCAGTGAATATATGCGGGGGGCCGGCACAGATACGCAGTATTTT. It encodes CASSEYMRGAGTDTQYF.

CDR3: CASRDDRGLNNQPQHF. The CDR3 coding sequence is TGTGCCAGCAGAGACGACAGGGGGCTTAACAATCAGCCCCAGCATTTT. The genes are TRBV28 and TRBJ1-5; TRBD1 matches 10 bases. The CDR3 loop spans 16 amino acids. Germline CDR1 MDHEN, CDR2 SYDVKM. V lost 6 bases, J lost 3 bases, and 8 bases stayed unmatched.

For the CDR3, the DNA is TGTGCCAGTAGTATAAATCTGACGGGCGAGCAGTACTTC. It is translated as CASSINLTGEQYF. The chain has TRBV19 and TRBJ2-7; no reliable D call. This CDR3 is 13 amino acids long. The germline V gene encodes CDR1 LNHDA and CDR2 SQIVND (reference sequence). Trimming took off 2 bases at V and 6 bases at J, with 11 bases between the two ends.

The chain couples TRBV2 to TRBJ2-5; D unresolved. The CDR3 totals 13 residues. Trimming stripped 6 bases from V and 1 base from J, with 9 bases between. Germline loops: CDR1 SNHLY, CDR2 FYNNEI. CDR3 in DNA: TGTGCCAGCAGCCCAGATATCCAAGAGACCCAGTACTTC. This sequence encodes CASSPDIQETQYF.

This clone was counted a few times. The chain joins TRBV5-1 to TRBJ2-5; perhaps TRBD2 as D (6 bases). V shed 0 bases and J shed 3 bases, with 9 bases lying between them. CDR3 length: 14 amino acids. Germline V gives CDR1 SGHRS, CDR2 YFSETQ. CDR3 residues: CASSLGPGEETQYF. The CDR3 DNA sequence: TGCGCCAGCAGCTTGGGTCCGGGGGAAGAGACCCAGTACTTC.

The chain has TRBV28 and TRBJ2-1; 13 bases map to TRBD2. V dropped 6 bases and J dropped 10; count of bases not matched to a gene: 3. The CDR3 is 13 amino acids. Germline V CDR1 and CDR2: MDHEN, SYDVKM. The CDR3 DNA follows: TGTGCCAGCAGACTAGCGGGAGGGCAAGAGCAGTTCTTC. It codes for CASRLAGGQEQFF.

The chain uses TRBV18 and TRBJ2-7; weak D call: TRBD2 (6 bases). The CDR3 has 13 residues. Trimming shortened V by 6 bases and J by 5 bases, and 14 bases separated the two germline ends. Germline V gene sequence: CDR1 KGHSH, CDR2 LQKENI. The chain's CDR3 is CASSGGLPDEQYF. CDR3 bases: TGTGCCAGCTCTGGGGGACTCCCGGACGAGCAGTACTTC.

This clone was recorded once. The chain carries TRBV7-2 and TRBJ2-7, with 9 bases identical to TRBD1. Germline V gene lookup returns CDR1 SGHTA and CDR2 FQGNSA. The CDR3 loop spans 19 amino acids. V lost 5 bases and J lost 0; bases outside the gene matches: 17. The chain's CDR3 is CASSSEVTGGSFRSYEQYF. The CDR3 region has the DNA TGTGCCAGCAGCAGCGAGGTGACAGGGGGGAGCTTTCGCTCCTACGAGCAGTACTTC.

This chain joins TRBV11-2 and TRBJ2-1; 10 bases are shared with TRBD2. V trimming: 1 base; J trimming: 0 bases; junction bases outside the gene matches: 9. Germline V lookup: CDR1 SGHAT, CDR2 FQNNGV. The CDR3 totals 19 residues. CDR3 in amino acids: CASSLGWTSGFSSYNEQFF. In DNA form, the CDR3 reads TGTGCCAGCAGCTTAGGTTGGACTAGCGGCTTCAGCTCCTACAATGAGCAGTTCTTC.